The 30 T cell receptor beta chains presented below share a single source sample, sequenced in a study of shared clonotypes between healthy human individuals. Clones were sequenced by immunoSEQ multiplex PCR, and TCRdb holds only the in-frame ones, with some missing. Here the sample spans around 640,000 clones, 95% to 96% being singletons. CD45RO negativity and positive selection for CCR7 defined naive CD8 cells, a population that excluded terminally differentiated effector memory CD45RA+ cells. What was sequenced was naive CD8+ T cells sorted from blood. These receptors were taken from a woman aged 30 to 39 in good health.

The CDR3 DNA follows: TGTGCCAGCAGCTTAGGCCCCGGACAGTCCTACGAGCAGTACTTC. Amino acids: CASSLGPGQSYEQYF. This chain joins TRBV13 and TRBJ2-7; tentative D call: TRBD1 (6 bases). This CDR3 contains 15 residues. Trimming took off 0 bases at V and 1 base at J, with 10 bases between the two ends. From germline, CDR1 is PRHDT and CDR2 FYEKMQ (reference sequence).

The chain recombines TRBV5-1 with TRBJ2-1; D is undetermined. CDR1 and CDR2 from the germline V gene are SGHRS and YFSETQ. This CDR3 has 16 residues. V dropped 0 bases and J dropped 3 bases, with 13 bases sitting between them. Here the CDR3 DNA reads TGCGCCAGCAGCTTGGCCGGATGGGGTTTCTACAATGAGCAGTTCTTC. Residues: CASSLAGWGFYNEQFF.

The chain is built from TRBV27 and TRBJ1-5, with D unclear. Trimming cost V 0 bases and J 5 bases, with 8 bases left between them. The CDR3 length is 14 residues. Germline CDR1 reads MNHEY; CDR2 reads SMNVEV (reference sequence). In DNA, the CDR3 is TGTGCCAGCAGTTTATCCAGCGGCTATCAGCCCCAGCATTTT. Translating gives CASSLSSGYQPQHF.

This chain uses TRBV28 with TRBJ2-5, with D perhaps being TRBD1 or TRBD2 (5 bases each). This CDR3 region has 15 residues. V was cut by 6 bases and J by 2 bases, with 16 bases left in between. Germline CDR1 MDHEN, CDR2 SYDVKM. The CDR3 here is CASSPRGSLQETQYF. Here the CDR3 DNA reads TGTGCCAGCAGCCCCCGGGGCAGCTTGCAAGAGACCCAGTACTTC. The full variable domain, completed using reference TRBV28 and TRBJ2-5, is DVKVTQSSRYLVKRTGEKVFLECVQDMDHENMFWYRQDPGLGLRLIYFSYDVKMKEKGDIPEGYSVSREKKERFSLILESASTNQTSMYLCASSPRGSLQETQYFGPGTRLLVL.

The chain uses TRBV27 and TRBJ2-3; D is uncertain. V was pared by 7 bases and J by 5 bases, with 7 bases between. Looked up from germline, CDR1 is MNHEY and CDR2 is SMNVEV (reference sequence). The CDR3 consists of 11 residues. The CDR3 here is CASTAGDTQYF. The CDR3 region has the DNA TGTGCCAGCACCGCAGGAGATACGCAGTATTTT.

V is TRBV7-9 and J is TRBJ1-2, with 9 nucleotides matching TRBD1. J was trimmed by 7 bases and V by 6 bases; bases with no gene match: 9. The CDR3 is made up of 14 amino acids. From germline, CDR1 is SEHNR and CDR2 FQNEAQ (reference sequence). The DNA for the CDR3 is TGTGCCAGCAGTAATACCGGGACAGGGTTTGGCTACACCTTC. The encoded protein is CASSNTGTGFGYTF.

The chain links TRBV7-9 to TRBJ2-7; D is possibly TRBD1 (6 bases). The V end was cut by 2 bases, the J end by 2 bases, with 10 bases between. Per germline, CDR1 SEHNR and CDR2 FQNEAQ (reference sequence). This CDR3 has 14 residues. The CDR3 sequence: CASSLPDRPYEQYF. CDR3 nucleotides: TGTGCCAGCAGCTTACCGGACAGACCCTACGAGCAGTACTTC.

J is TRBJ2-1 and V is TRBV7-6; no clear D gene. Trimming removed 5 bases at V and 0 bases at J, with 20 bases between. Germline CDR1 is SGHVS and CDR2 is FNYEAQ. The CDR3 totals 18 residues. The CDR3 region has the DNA TGTGCCAGCAGCCCTGGTTTTTCGGTTACAAGCTCCTACAATGAGCAGTTCTTC. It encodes CASSPGFSVTSSYNEQFF.

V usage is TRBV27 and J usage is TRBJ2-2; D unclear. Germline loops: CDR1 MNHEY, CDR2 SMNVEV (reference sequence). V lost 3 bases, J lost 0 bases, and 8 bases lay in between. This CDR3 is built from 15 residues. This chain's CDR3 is CASSLYESNTGELFF. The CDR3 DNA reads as TGTGCCAGCAGTTTGTATGAGTCGAACACCGGGGAGCTGTTTTTT.

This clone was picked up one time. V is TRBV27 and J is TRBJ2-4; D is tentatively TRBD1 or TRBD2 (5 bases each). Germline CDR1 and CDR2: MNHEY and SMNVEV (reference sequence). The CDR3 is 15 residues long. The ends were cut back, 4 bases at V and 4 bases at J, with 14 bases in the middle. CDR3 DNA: TGTGCCAGCAGTTCTCCCGGGGCAGGAAAAAACATTCAGTACTTC. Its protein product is CASSSPGAGKNIQYF.

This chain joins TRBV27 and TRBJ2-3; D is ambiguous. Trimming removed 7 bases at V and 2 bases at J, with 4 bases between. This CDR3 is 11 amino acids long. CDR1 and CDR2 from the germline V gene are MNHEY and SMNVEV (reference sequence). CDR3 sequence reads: CASIHTDTQYF. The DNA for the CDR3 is TGTGCCAGCATCCACACAGATACGCAGTATTTT.

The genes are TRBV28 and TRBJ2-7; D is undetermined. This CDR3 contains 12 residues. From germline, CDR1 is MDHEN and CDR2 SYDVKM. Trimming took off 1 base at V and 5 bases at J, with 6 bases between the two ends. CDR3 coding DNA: TGTGCCAGCAGTTTATTCGTGAACGAGCAGTACTTC. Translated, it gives CASSLFVNEQYF.

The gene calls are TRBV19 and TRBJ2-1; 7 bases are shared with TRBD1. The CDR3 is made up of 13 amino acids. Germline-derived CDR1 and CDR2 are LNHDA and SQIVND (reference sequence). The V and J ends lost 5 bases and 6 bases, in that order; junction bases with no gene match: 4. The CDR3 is CASSYQGVNEQFF. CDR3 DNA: TGTGCCAGTAGTTACCAGGGGGTCAATGAGCAGTTCTTC.

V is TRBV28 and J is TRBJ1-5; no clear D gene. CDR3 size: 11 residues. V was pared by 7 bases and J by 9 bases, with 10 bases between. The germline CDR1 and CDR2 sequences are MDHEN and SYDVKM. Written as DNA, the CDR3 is TGTGCCAGCACCGAGTCGTGGCCCCAGCATTTT. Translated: CASTESWPQHF.

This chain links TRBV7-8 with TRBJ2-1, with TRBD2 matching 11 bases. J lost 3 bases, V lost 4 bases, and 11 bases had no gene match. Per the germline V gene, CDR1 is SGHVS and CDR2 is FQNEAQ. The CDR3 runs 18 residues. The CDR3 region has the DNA TGTGCCAGCAGCTCCCTAACCCTCACTAGCGGGAGCTACAATGAGCAGTTCTTC. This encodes CASSSLTLTSGSYNEQFF.

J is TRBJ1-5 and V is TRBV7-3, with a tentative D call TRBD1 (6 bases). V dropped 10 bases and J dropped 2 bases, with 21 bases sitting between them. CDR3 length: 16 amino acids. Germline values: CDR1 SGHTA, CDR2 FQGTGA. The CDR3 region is CATEYRVPCRNQPQHF. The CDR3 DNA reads TGTGCCACTGAGTACAGGGTCCCGTGTCGCAATCAGCCCCAGCATTTT.

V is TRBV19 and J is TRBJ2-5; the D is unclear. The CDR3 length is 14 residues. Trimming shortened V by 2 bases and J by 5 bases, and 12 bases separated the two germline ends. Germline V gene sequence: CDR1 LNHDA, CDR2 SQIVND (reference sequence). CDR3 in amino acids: CASSIRAFRETQYF. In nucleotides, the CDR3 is TGTGCCAGTAGTATAAGGGCCTTTAGGGAGACCCAGTACTTC.

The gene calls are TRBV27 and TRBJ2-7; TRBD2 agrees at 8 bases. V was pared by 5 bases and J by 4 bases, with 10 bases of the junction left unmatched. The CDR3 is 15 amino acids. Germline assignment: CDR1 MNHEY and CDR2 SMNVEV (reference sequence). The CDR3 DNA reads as TGTGCCAGCAGTCCTTACGGGGCGGGAGGTTACGAGCAGTACTTC. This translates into CASSPYGAGGYEQYF.

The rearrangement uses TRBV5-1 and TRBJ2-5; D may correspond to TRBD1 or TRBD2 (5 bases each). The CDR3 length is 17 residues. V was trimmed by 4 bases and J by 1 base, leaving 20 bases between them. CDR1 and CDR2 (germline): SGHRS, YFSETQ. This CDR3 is CASSRLGTHRLQETQYF. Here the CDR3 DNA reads TGCGCCAGCAGCCGACTTGGGACCCACCGACTCCAAGAGACCCAGTACTTC.

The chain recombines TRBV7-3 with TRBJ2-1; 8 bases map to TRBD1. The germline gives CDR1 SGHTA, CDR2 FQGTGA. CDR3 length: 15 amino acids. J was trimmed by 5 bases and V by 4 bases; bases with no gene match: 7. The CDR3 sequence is CASSSADRANNEQFF. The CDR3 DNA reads TGTGCCAGCAGCTCCGCGGACAGGGCCAACAATGAGCAGTTCTTC.

DNA for the CDR3: TGTGCCAGCAGCTCCGGTACAGGGAGTGTGGACACTGAAGCTTTCTTT. Encoded protein: CASSSGTGSVDTEAFF. J is TRBJ1-1 and V is TRBV7-9, with a weak D call TRBD1 (6 bases). The germline V gene encodes CDR1 SEHNR and CDR2 FQNEAQ (reference sequence). The V end lost 4 bases, the J end lost 3 bases, and 18 bases lay between the germline ends. The CDR3 is 16 amino acids.

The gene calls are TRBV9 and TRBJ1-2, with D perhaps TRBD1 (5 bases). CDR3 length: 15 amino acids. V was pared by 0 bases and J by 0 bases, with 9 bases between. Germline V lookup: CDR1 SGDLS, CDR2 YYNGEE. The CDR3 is CASSVEGNSNYGYTF. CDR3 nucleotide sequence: TGTGCCAGCAGCGTAGAGGGGAATTCTAACTATGGCTACACCTTC.

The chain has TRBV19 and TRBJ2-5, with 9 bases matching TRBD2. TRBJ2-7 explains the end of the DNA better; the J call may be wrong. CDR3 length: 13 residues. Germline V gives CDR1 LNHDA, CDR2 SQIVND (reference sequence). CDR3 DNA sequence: TGTGCCAGTAGGGGCGGGAGGGCCAACGAGCAGTACTTC. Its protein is CASRGGRANEQYF.

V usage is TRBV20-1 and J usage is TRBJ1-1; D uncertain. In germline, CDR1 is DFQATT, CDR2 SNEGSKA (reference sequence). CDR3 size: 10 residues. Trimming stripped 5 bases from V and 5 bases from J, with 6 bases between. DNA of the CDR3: TGCAGTGCTGCGGTTACTGAAGCTTTCTTT. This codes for CSAAVTEAFF.

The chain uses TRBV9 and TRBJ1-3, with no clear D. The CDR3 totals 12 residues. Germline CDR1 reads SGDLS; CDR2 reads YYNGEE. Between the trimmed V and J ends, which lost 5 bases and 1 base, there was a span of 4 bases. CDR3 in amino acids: CASSPSGNTIYF. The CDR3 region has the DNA TGTGCCAGCAGTCCATCTGGAAACACCATATATTTT.

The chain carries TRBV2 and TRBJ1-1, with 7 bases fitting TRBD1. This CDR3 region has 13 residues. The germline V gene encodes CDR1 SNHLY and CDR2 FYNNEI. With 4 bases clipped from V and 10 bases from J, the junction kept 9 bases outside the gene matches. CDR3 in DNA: TGTGCCAGCAGTGGTTTGGGACAGCCGACAGCTTTCTTT. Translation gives CASSGLGQPTAFF.

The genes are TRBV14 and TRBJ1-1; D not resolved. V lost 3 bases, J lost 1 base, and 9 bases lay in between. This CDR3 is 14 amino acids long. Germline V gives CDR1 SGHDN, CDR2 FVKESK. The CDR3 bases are TGTGCCAGCAGCCATAGTCCCAGGAACACTGAAGCTTTCTTT. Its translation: CASSHSPRNTEAFF.

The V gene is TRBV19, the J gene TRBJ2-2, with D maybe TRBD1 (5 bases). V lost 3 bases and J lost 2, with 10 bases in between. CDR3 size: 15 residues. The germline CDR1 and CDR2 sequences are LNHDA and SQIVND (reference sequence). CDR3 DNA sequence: TGTGCCAGTAGTATGTGGACAAGCAACACCGGGGAGCTGTTTTTT. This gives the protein CASSMWTSNTGELFF.

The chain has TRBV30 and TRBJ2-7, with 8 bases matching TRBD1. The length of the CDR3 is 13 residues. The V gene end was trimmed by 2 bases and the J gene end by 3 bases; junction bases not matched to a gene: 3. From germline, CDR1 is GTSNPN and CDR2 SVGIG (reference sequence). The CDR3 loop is CAWSYGQGYEQYF. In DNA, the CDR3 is TGTGCCTGGAGTTACGGACAGGGCTACGAGCAGTACTTC.

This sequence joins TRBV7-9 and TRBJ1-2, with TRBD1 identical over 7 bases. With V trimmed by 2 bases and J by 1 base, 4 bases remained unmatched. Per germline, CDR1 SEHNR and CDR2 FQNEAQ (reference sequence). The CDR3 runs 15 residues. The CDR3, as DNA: TGTGCCAGCAGCTTACCTCAGGGGGATAACTATGGCTACACCTTC. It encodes CASSLPQGDNYGYTF.